Following are 14 T cell receptor beta chains from one sample sequenced in a study of Graves' ophthalmopathy and Graves' hyperthyroidism (dated by TCRdb to between 2017 and 2018). Reads for this sample came from an Illumina HiSeq 2000. For repertoire sequencing, TCR beta CDR3 regions were amplified from RNA transcripts. A first-round RT-PCR used HTBI primers with the Qiagen OneStep RT-PCR kit, followed by a second-round multiplex PCR, size selection and purification. In-frame beta chains were kept once TCRdb had trimmed the public reads at Q25 with fastp and called clones with MiXCR. Entries that share a CDR3 protein sequence are merged under the most common genes and DNA. The sample records 900,000 to 1,200,000 distinct CDR3 sequences, 35% to 40% of which are singletons. Approximately 12% of the sample is taken by the ten largest. The source material was peripheral blood or thyroid tissue (not recorded which). The receptors were sampled from an adult man with Graves' hyperthyroidism.

This clonotype was counted many times. The chain links TRBV4-3 to TRBJ2-7, with 11 bases fitting TRBD1. Germline lookup yields CDR1 LGHNA and CDR2 YSLEER. The V and J ends lost 4 bases and 5 bases, in that order; junction bases with no gene match: 7. This CDR3 has 15 amino acids. In DNA form, the CDR3 reads TGCGCCAGCAGCCGCGACTCGGGACAGGGGGACGAGCAGTACTTC. This translates into CASSRDSGQGDEQYF.

There are a few counts of this clonotype. This rearrangement joins TRBV24-1 to TRBJ1-2, with a weak D call TRBD1 (5 bases). CDR1 is KGHDR and CDR2 is SFDVKD in the germline V gene. V was pared by 9 bases and J by 2 bases, with 9 bases between. The CDR3 runs 12 residues. The CDR3 is CATRDGNYGYTF. The CDR3 bases are TGTGCCACCCGGGACGGGAACTATGGCTACACCTTC.

This chain connects TRBV30 to TRBJ2-7; TRBD2 matches 14 bases. Trimming took 4 bases from V and 9 from J; bases not matched to a gene: 8. CDR3 length: 14 amino acids. From germline, CDR1 is GTSNPN and CDR2 SVGIG (reference sequence). CDR3: CAWNTGTSGRGQYF. For the CDR3, the DNA is TGTGCCTGGAATACCGGGACTAGCGGGAGAGGGCAGTACTTC.

The chain links TRBV11-2 to TRBJ2-5; unclear D gene. V was pared by 2 bases and J by 4 bases, with 14 bases between. The CDR3 extends over 15 amino acids. Per germline, CDR1 SGHAT and CDR2 FQNNGV. The CDR3 spells CASSLFEATSETQYF. CDR3 DNA sequence: TGTGCCAGCAGCTTATTTGAGGCGACGTCAGAGACCCAGTACTTC.

V usage is TRBV25-1 and J usage is TRBJ1-1, with 11 bases matching TRBD1. The CDR3 has 14 residues. Trimming at V came to 6 bases and at J to 11 bases, leaving 11 bases not matched to a gene. Germline assignment: CDR1 MGHDK and CDR2 SYGVNS. Written as DNA, the CDR3 is TGTGCCAGCAGCGTTTGGGACAGGGGGATCGAGGCTTTCTTT. This translates into CASSVWDRGIEAFF.

This chain links TRBV15 with TRBJ1-2, with 9 bases lining up with TRBD1. The V segment lost 1 base and the J segment 3 bases; nucleotides outside the gene matches: 0. This CDR3 contains 14 residues. In germline, CDR1 is LNHNV, CDR2 YYDKDF (reference sequence). CDR3 region: CATSRGDRDYGYTF. The CDR3 DNA sequence: TGTGCCACCAGCAGAGGGGACAGGGACTATGGCTACACCTTC.

In regard to this clonotype: A much larger clone differs from this one at a single base, so this may be a read error. The chain links TRBV6-5 to TRBJ1-5; no definite D call. The V gene lost 5 bases and the J gene lost 6 bases, with 11 bases spanning the gap. The germline CDR1 and CDR2 sequences are MNHEY and SVGAGI. CDR3 length equals 13 residues. CDR3 nucleotide sequence: TGTGCCAGCAGTGAGGTGGCCAGTCAGCCCCAGCATTTT. Translating gives CASSEVASQPQHF.

The DNA for the CDR3 is TGTGCCAGCAGCCCTCTACTAGCGGGAGGCAAAGAGACCCAGTACTTC. This encodes CASSPLLAGGKETQYF. The chain carries TRBV7-2 and TRBJ2-5, with 12 bases fitting TRBD2. CDR1 and CDR2 (germline): SGHTA, FQGNSA. The CDR3 is 16 amino acids. V dropped 5 bases and J dropped 3; count of bases not matched to a gene: 7.

This clonotype showed up many times. V is TRBV29-1 and J is TRBJ2-6; D uncertain. The germline gives CDR1 SQVTM, CDR2 ANQGSEA. V dropped 4 bases and J dropped 5 bases, with 0 bases sitting between them. The CDR3 is 10 residues long. Here the CDR3 reads CSVGANVLTF. The DNA of the CDR3 is TGCAGCGTTGGGGCCAACGTCCTGACTTTC.

This clonotype was seen many times. The rearrangement uses TRBV7-3 and TRBJ2-5, with D unresolved. The germline V gene has CDR1 SGHTA and CDR2 FQGTGA. Trimming took 2 bases from V and 5 from J, leaving 15 bases between them. CDR3 length equals 15 residues. The CDR3 nucleotides are TGTGCCAGCAGCTTAGGGTCGGCGCCTCTGGAGACCCAGTACTTC. Its protein product is CASSLGSAPLETQYF.

This clonotype was observed a handful of times. The chain has TRBV13 and TRBJ2-5; D is possibly TRBD1 or TRBD2 (5 bases each). CDR1 and CDR2 (germline): PRHDT, FYEKMQ (reference sequence). V was pared by 4 bases and J by 4 bases, with 16 bases between. This CDR3 contains 15 residues. The CDR3 sequence: CASSSSSTGRETQYF. CDR3 in DNA: TGTGCCAGCAGCTCCTCATCCACGGGGCGAGAGACCCAGTACTTC.

This clonotype was detected many times. The chain couples TRBV29-1 to TRBJ1-2, with 7 bases identical to TRBD1. V was clipped by 6 bases and J by 2 bases; unmatched bases: 18. The V gene's germline CDR1 is SQVTM and CDR2 ANQGSEA. This CDR3 region has 17 residues. CDR3 in DNA: TGCAGCGTGGATACAGGGGTTCGGTTCCGTGGAAACTATGGCTACACCTTC. As protein: CSVDTGVRFRGNYGYTF.

The CDR3 reads CASSPLAGGKTGELFF. The CDR3 DNA reads as TGTGCCAGCAGCCCATTAGCGGGAGGGAAAACCGGGGAGCTGTTTTTT. This chain connects TRBV9 to TRBJ2-2, with 11 bases identical to TRBD2. J was trimmed by 5 bases and V by 4 bases; bases with no gene match: 7. This CDR3 comprises 16 residues. Germline V gene data show CDR1 as SGDLS and CDR2 as YYNGEE.

This clonotype was detected only a few times. The CDR3 coding sequence is TGTGCCAGCAGCTTAGAGGGTAGGGGGACAGGGTGGGTCGACGAGCAGTACTTC. Translating it yields CASSLEGRGTGWVDEQYF. The chain recombines TRBV7-2 with TRBJ2-7; TRBD1 aligns across 9 bases. The CDR3 consists of 18 residues. The germline CDR1 and CDR2 sequences are SGHTA and FQGNSA. V was clipped by 1 base and J by 5 bases; unmatched bases: 15.